These T cell receptor beta chains were read from a single sample in a study of T cells in Graves' hyperthyroidism and ophthalmopathy. MiXCR, applied by TCRdb to the multiplex PCR reads, yields one record per CDR3 protein. Of roughly 350,000 distinct CDR3 sequences detected, more than 14% appear once; the ten largest clones hold roughly 21%. The sample consisted of blood. These receptors originate from a woman between 25 and 40 years old with Graves' ophthalmopathy. CDR3s include the opening cysteine and the closing phenylalanine or tryptophan. The order of the fields is J gene, D gene, clone size, V gene, CDR3 protein, CDR3 DNA. D genes are given only for firm matches. Clone sizes are given selectively: once, few, many, or a class where the clone is expanded.

j_call: TRBJ2-5; d_call: -; clone_size: many; v_call: TRBV11-2; cdr3_aa: CASSPPAQETQYF; cdr3_nt: TGTGCCAGCAGCCCTCCGGCGCAAGAGACCCAGTACTTC
j_call: TRBJ2-7; d_call: TRBD1; clone_size: -; v_call: TRBV5-8; cdr3_aa: CASSSILKTGGFHEQYF; cdr3_nt: TGTGCCAGCAGCTCCATTCTGAAGACAGGGGGCTTCCACGAGCAGTACTTC
j_call: TRBJ2-1; d_call: TRBD1; clone_size: -; v_call: TRBV7-9; cdr3_aa: CASSRWTGVDEQFF; cdr3_nt: TGTGCCAGCAGCCGTTGGACAGGGGTCGATGAGCAGTTCTTC
j_call: TRBJ1-5; d_call: -; clone_size: few; v_call: TRBV7-9; cdr3_aa: CASSFDLTGSNQPQHF; cdr3_nt: TGTGCCAGCAGCTTCGATTTGACAGGCAGCAATCAGCCCCAGCATTTT
j_call: TRBJ2-5; d_call: -; clone_size: many; v_call: TRBV20-1; cdr3_aa: CSASHSDRQETQYF; cdr3_nt: TGCAGTGCTAGCCATTCCGACAGACAAGAGACCCAGTACTTC
j_call: TRBJ2-1; d_call: TRBD1; clone_size: many; v_call: TRBV28; cdr3_aa: CASSPPDRADNEQFF; cdr3_nt: TGTGCCAGCAGTCCGCCGGACAGGGCGGACAATGAGCAGTTCTTC
j_call: TRBJ2-3; d_call: TRBD2; clone_size: many; v_call: TRBV20-1; cdr3_aa: CSARGTVGRGRDTQYF; cdr3_nt: TGCAGTGCTAGAGGAACGGTTGGGAGGGGCCGAGATACGCAGTATTTT
j_call: TRBJ2-1; d_call: -; clone_size: -; v_call: TRBV4-1; cdr3_aa: CASRGAGIFF; cdr3_nt: TGCGCCAGCAGAGGGGCAGGGATCTTCTTC
j_call: TRBJ1-2; d_call: -; clone_size: many; v_call: TRBV19; cdr3_aa: CASSPDSLPNYGYTF; cdr3_nt: TGTGCCAGTAGTCCTGACAGTCTACCTAACTATGGCTACACCTTC
j_call: TRBJ2-5; d_call: TRBD1; clone_size: many; v_call: TRBV5-1; cdr3_aa: CASSLTGADQSETQYF; cdr3_nt: TGCGCCAGCAGCTTGACAGGGGCCGATCAGTCAGAGACCCAGTACTTC
j_call: TRBJ1-1; d_call: -; clone_size: many; v_call: TRBV27; cdr3_aa: CASSLSGASMNTEAFF; cdr3_nt: TGTGCCAGCAGTTTATCGGGCGCGAGCATGAACACTGAAGCTTTCTTT
j_call: TRBJ2-2; d_call: -; clone_size: many; v_call: TRBV7-8; cdr3_aa: CASTRRGADTGELFF; cdr3_nt: TGTGCCAGCACCAGGAGGGGGGCGGACACCGGGGAGCTGTTTTTT
j_call: TRBJ2-1; d_call: -; clone_size: many; v_call: TRBV9; cdr3_aa: CASSDGNEQFF; cdr3_nt: TGTGCCAGCAGCGACGGCAATGAGCAGTTCTTC
j_call: TRBJ2-3; d_call: TRBD1; clone_size: few; v_call: TRBV7-9; cdr3_aa: CASRTRDSRYYF; cdr3_nt: TGTGCCAGCAGGACCCGGGACAGCCGATATTATTTT
j_call: TRBJ2-7; d_call: -; clone_size: many; v_call: TRBV18; cdr3_aa: CASSPRSITYEQYF; cdr3_nt: TGTGCCAGCTCACCAAGGAGCATTACCTACGAGCAGTACTTC
j_call: TRBJ1-5; d_call: TRBD1; clone_size: -; v_call: TRBV18; cdr3_aa: CASSPPKDRESVNQPQHF; cdr3_nt: TGTGCCAGCTCACCACCGAAGGACAGGGAGAGTGTCAATCAGCCCCAGCATTTT
j_call: TRBJ2-7; d_call: -; clone_size: many; v_call: TRBV6-1; cdr3_aa: CASPGPYEQYF; cdr3_nt: TGTGCCAGCCCTGGGCCCTACGAGCAGTACTTC
j_call: TRBJ2-2; d_call: -; clone_size: many; v_call: TRBV20-1; cdr3_aa: CSASGTAGELFF; cdr3_nt: TGCAGTGCTAGTGGTACGGCCGGGGAGCTGTTTTTT
j_call: TRBJ2-7; d_call: -; clone_size: once; v_call: TRBV29-1; cdr3_aa: CSVEDGAYEQYF; cdr3_nt: TGCAGCGTTGAAGACGGGGCCTACGAGCAGTACTTC
j_call: TRBJ1-1; d_call: TRBD1; clone_size: few; v_call: TRBV5-1; cdr3_aa: CASSLAITGVKNTEAFF; cdr3_nt: TGCGCCAGCAGCTTGGCCATAACAGGGGTTAAGAACACTGAAGCTTTCTTT
j_call: TRBJ2-1; d_call: TRBD2; clone_size: many; v_call: TRBV12-3/TRBV12-4; cdr3_aa: CASSLGLAGLHEQFF; cdr3_nt: TGTGCCAGCAGTCTCGGACTAGCGGGGTTACATGAGCAGTTCTTC
j_call: TRBJ1-2; d_call: -; clone_size: few; v_call: TRBV4-1; cdr3_aa: CASSQNQIQRNYGYTF; cdr3_nt: TGCGCCAGCAGCCAGAATCAGATTCAGAGAAACTATGGCTACACCTTC
j_call: TRBJ2-5; d_call: -; clone_size: many; v_call: TRBV30; cdr3_aa: CAWSESRETQYF; cdr3_nt: TGTGCCTGGAGTGAAAGTCGGGAGACCCAGTACTTC
j_call: TRBJ2-7; d_call: -; clone_size: many; v_call: TRBV7-2; cdr3_aa: CASSFWSDSYEQYF; cdr3_nt: TGTGCCAGCAGCTTCTGGTCAGACTCCTACGAGCAGTACTTC
j_call: TRBJ2-1; d_call: -; clone_size: few; v_call: TRBV19; cdr3_aa: CASSPGVYNEQFF; cdr3_nt: TGTGCCAGTAGTCCGGGAGTTTACAATGAGCAGTTCTTC
j_call: TRBJ2-2; d_call: -; clone_size: many; v_call: TRBV29-1; cdr3_aa: CSVEEGGSEKNTGELFF; cdr3_nt: TGCAGCGTTGAAGAGGGAGGCTCAGAAAAGAACACCGGGGAGCTGTTTTTT
j_call: TRBJ2-3; d_call: TRBD1; clone_size: many; v_call: TRBV12-3/TRBV12-4; cdr3_aa: CASSFPEGQGPDTQYF; cdr3_nt: TGTGCCAGCAGTTTCCCCGAGGGACAGGGGCCAGATACGCAGTATTTT
j_call: TRBJ1-2; d_call: TRBD1; clone_size: -; v_call: TRBV6-1; cdr3_aa: CASTRGMYGYTF; cdr3_nt: TGTGCCAGCACCAGGGGGATGTATGGCTACACCTTC
j_call: TRBJ1-1; d_call: -; clone_size: many; v_call: TRBV5-5; cdr3_aa: CASSPAGKNTEAFF; cdr3_nt: TGTGCCAGCAGCCCAGCCGGGAAAAACACTGAAGCTTTCTTT
j_call: TRBJ1-4; d_call: -; clone_size: many; v_call: TRBV20-1; cdr3_aa: CSARDRGSDEKLFF; cdr3_nt: TGCAGTGCTAGAGATCGGGGGTCGGATGAAAAACTGTTTTTT
j_call: TRBJ2-7; d_call: -; clone_size: -; v_call: TRBV9; cdr3_aa: CASSVGGGGSYEQYF; cdr3_nt: TGTGCCAGCAGCGTAGGAGGGGGGGGCTCCTACGAGCAGTACTTC
j_call: TRBJ2-7; d_call: TRBD2; clone_size: many; v_call: TRBV7-2; cdr3_aa: CASSLSGAGGSSYEQYF; cdr3_nt: TGTGCCAGCAGCTTAAGCGGAGCGGGGGGAAGCTCCTACGAGCAGTACTTC
j_call: TRBJ1-2; d_call: -; clone_size: many; v_call: TRBV10-3; cdr3_aa: CAISERGYRAGWMIYGYTF; cdr3_nt: TGTGCCATCAGTGAGAGGGGATACAGGGCCGGGTGGATGATCTATGGCTACACCTTC
j_call: TRBJ1-2; d_call: -; clone_size: many; v_call: TRBV28; cdr3_aa: CASNRNYGYTF; cdr3_nt: TGTGCCAGCAATAGGAACTATGGCTACACCTTC
j_call: TRBJ1-1; d_call: -; clone_size: many; v_call: TRBV12-3/TRBV12-4; cdr3_aa: CASTHPIRGAFF; cdr3_nt: TGTGCCAGCACCCACCCTATCCGAGGAGCTTTCTTT
j_call: TRBJ2-3; d_call: -; clone_size: many; v_call: TRBV2; cdr3_aa: CASSAPYHSTDTQYF; cdr3_nt: TGTGCCAGCAGTGCACCGTACCATAGCACAGATACGCAGTATTTT
j_call: TRBJ2-1; d_call: TRBD1; clone_size: few; v_call: TRBV7-8; cdr3_aa: CASSYGTGDRRSSYNEQFF; cdr3_nt: TGTGCCAGCAGCTACGGGACAGGGGACCGCCGCAGCTCCTACAATGAGCAGTTCTTC
j_call: TRBJ1-2; d_call: -; clone_size: -; v_call: TRBV9; cdr3_aa: CASSVVGIDGYTF; cdr3_nt: TGTGCCAGCAGCGTAGTAGGGATAGATGGCTACACCTTC
j_call: TRBJ1-2; d_call: -; clone_size: many; v_call: TRBV5-5; cdr3_aa: CASSSFGSNYGYTF; cdr3_nt: TGTGCCAGCAGCTCCTTCGGAAGTAACTATGGCTACACCTTC
j_call: TRBJ1-1; d_call: TRBD1; clone_size: many; v_call: TRBV6-1; cdr3_aa: CASTTRQGAGTEAFF; cdr3_nt: TGTGCCAGCACCACCCGACAGGGGGCCGGCACTGAAGCTTTCTTT
j_call: TRBJ1-2; d_call: -; clone_size: few; v_call: TRBV4-2; cdr3_aa: CASSQFLSANYGYTF; cdr3_nt: TGTGCCAGCAGCCAATTCCTTTCTGCTAACTATGGCTACACCTTC
j_call: TRBJ2-1; d_call: TRBD1; clone_size: -; v_call: TRBV5-5; cdr3_aa: CASSSARDRVVNEQFF; cdr3_nt: TGTGCCAGCAGCTCCGCCCGGGACAGGGTGGTAAATGAGCAGTTCTTC
j_call: TRBJ1-4; d_call: -; clone_size: -; v_call: TRBV19; cdr3_aa: CASSLTGVREKLFF; cdr3_nt: TGTGCCAGTAGCTTAACGGGGGTTCGAGAAAAACTGTTTTTT
j_call: TRBJ2-3; d_call: -; clone_size: many; v_call: TRBV24-1; cdr3_aa: CATSDLKFGRESQYF; cdr3_nt: TGTGCCACCAGTGATCTGAAGTTTGGCAGGGAGTCGCAGTATTTT
j_call: TRBJ1-1; d_call: TRBD1; clone_size: many; v_call: TRBV5-1; cdr3_aa: CASSLIQGPPEAFF; cdr3_nt: TGCGCCAGCAGCTTGATACAGGGGCCCCCTGAAGCTTTCTTT
j_call: TRBJ2-7; d_call: -; clone_size: many; v_call: TRBV20-1; cdr3_aa: CSARDLWKGSYEQYF; cdr3_nt: TGCAGTGCTAGAGATCTGTGGAAAGGGTCCTACGAGCAGTACTTC
j_call: TRBJ2-7; d_call: -; clone_size: many; v_call: TRBV28; cdr3_aa: CASSPGQSEQYF; cdr3_nt: TGTGCCAGCAGTCCTGGGCAATCCGAGCAGTACTTC